This T cell receptor (beta chain) was sequenced in a study of cytomegalovirus exposure and HLA in healthy donors. This clone was seen a few times. Germline CDR1 reads SGHRS; CDR2 reads YFSETQ. The V end lost 4 bases, the J end lost 1 base, and 15 bases lay between the germline ends. The length of the CDR3 is 16 residues. A multiplex PCR was run with 60 Vbeta primers and 13 Jbeta primers. Clones were sequenced by immunoSEQ multiplex PCR, and TCRdb holds only the in-frame ones, with some missing. The table includes around 140,000 clones, 60% to 80% detected once. The origin of this receptor is a female donor in good health and CMV-seronegative. The chain carries TRBV5-1 and TRBJ2-1; a weak D match, TRBD2 (5 bases). Material: PBMCs. CDR3 nucleotides: TGCGCCAGCAGCCCACCTAGGACTGATTCCTACAATGAGCAGTTCTTC. It yields the protein CASSPPRTDSYNEQFF.